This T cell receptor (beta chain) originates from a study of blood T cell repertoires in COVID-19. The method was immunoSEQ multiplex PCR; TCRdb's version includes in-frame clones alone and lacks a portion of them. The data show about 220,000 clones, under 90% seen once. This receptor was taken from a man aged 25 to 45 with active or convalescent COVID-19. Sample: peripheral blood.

CDR3 coding DNA: TGCGCCAGCAGCCGGTCCCGGACAGACTCTTACAATGAGCAGTTCTTC. It yields the protein CASSRSRTDSYNEQFF. The V call is TRBV5-1, the J call TRBJ2-1, with D possibly TRBD1 on 6 matching bases. The ends were cut back, 4 bases at V and 4 bases at J, with 18 bases in the middle. There are 16 residues in the CDR3. The germline V gene encodes CDR1 SGHRS and CDR2 YFSETQ.